A single sample gave rise to the 14 T cell receptor beta chains below, sequenced in a study of blood T cell repertoires in COVID-19. Repertoires were generated with immunoSEQ multiplex PCR, while TCRdb's copy carries only in-frame clones and drops some. Of 310,000 or so clones listed, approximately 88% are singletons. Sequencing was performed on peripheral blood. Every receptor here comes from a man between 18 and 29 years old who had recovered from COVID-19.

This chain connects TRBV9 to TRBJ2-7, with D maybe TRBD1 (6 bases). V lost 3 bases and J 0 bases, leaving 10 bases between the germline ends. CDR3 size: 14 residues. The germline CDR1 and CDR2 sequences are SGDLS and YYNGEE. CDR3 nucleotide sequence: TGTGCCAGCAGCGCCCGGGACAACTCCTACGAGCAGTACTTC. Its translation is CASSARDNSYEQYF.

The chain couples TRBV5-4 to TRBJ2-3, with D maybe TRBD1 (5 bases). V lost 2 bases to trimming and J lost 1 base, with 5 bases between them. The CDR3 spans 13 residues. Germline V gene lookup returns CDR1 SGHNT and CDR2 YYREEE (reference sequence). As DNA, the CDR3 is TGTGCCAGCAGCTTAGGGGGCACAGATACGCAGTATTTT. Translating gives CASSLGGTDTQYF.

The V gene is TRBV6-5, the J gene TRBJ1-5; 9 nucleotides agree with TRBD1. CDR1 MNHEY and CDR2 SVGAGI come from the germline V gene. J gave up 5 bases and V 10 bases, and 3 bases lay outside the gene matches. This CDR3 has 12 amino acids. CDR3 region: CATRQGDQPQHF. CDR3 DNA: TGTGCCACCAGACAGGGGGATCAGCCCCAGCATTTT.

The V call is TRBV2, the J call TRBJ2-6; possible D gene TRBD1, 6 bases. The CDR3 is 16 residues long. The germline V and J ends were trimmed by 6 bases and 0 bases, with 12 bases remaining between them. Germline V gene sequence: CDR1 SNHLY, CDR2 FYNNEI. CDR3 sequence (DNA): TGTGCCAGCAGGGACAGCGATTACTCTGGGGCCAACGTCCTGACTTTC. Translation gives CASRDSDYSGANVLTF.

V is TRBV4-3 and J is TRBJ2-2; D unresolved. Germline CDR1 reads LGHNA; CDR2 reads YSLEER. This CDR3 has 14 amino acids. The germline V and J ends were trimmed by 0 bases and 4 bases, with 6 bases remaining between them. The chain's CDR3 is CASSQEGVTGELFF. As DNA, the CDR3 is TGCGCCAGCAGCCAAGAGGGCGTCACCGGGGAGCTGTTTTTT.

The V gene is TRBV29-1, the J gene TRBJ2-1, with 7 positions matching TRBD2. Germline values: CDR1 SQVTM, CDR2 ANQGSEA. The CDR3 covers 16 residues. V dropped 4 bases and J dropped 6; count of bases not matched to a gene: 15. The CDR3 DNA follows: TGCAGCGTTGTAAAGTTGGGTGGGAGGGCCTTCAATGAGCAGTTCTTC. This translates into CSVVKLGGRAFNEQFF.

This clone was observed once. The sample carries other DNA sequences with the same CDR3. J is TRBJ1-1 and V is TRBV19, with D perhaps TRBD1 (5 bases). Between the trimmed V and J ends, which lost 5 bases and 1 base, there was a span of 11 bases. The CDR3 has 14 residues. Germline lookup yields CDR1 LNHDA and CDR2 SQIVND (reference sequence). The CDR3 sequence is CASSRDSPNTEAFF. In DNA form, the CDR3 reads TGTGCCAGTAGTCGGGACTCACCGAACACTGAAGCTTTCTTT. The entire variable domain, with the rest obtained from reference TRBV19 and TRBJ1-1, is as follows: DGGITQSPKYLFRKEGQNVTLSCEQNLNHDAMYWYRQDPGQGLRLIYYSQIVNDFQKGDIAEGYSVSREKKESFPLTVTSAQKNPTAFYLCASSRDSPNTEAFFGQGTRLTVV.

This chain connects TRBV7-2 to TRBJ2-7; TRBD1 matches 7 bases. The CDR3 sequence is 14 residues long. V trimming: 1 base; J trimming: 5 bases; junction bases outside the gene matches: 5. Germline CDR1 and CDR2: SGHTA and FQGNSA. The CDR3 is CASSLGRGRDEQYF. The CDR3 bases are TGTGCCAGCAGCTTAGGAAGGGGGCGAGACGAGCAGTACTTC.

The gene calls are TRBV27 and TRBJ2-7; D is ambiguous. This CDR3 comprises 15 residues. V was pared by 0 bases and J by 2 bases, with 11 bases between. Germline V CDR1 and CDR2: MNHEY, SMNVEV (reference sequence). CDR3 coding DNA: TGTGCCAGCAGTTTATCGGCAGGTACAGCCTACGAGCAGTACTTC. It is translated as CASSLSAGTAYEQYF.

The sample holds a few counts of this clone. The chain combines TRBV4-2 with TRBJ1-2; 8 bases are a match to TRBD1. CDR3 length equals 17 residues. Germline assignment: CDR1 LGHNA and CDR2 YNFKEQ. With V trimmed by 4 bases and J by 1 base, 11 bases remained unmatched. CDR3 coding DNA: TGTGCCAGCAGCCGCCCGGACAGGGAAAAGGGTAACTATGGCTACACCTTC. Translation: CASSRPDREKGNYGYTF.

The rearrangement uses TRBV5-5 and TRBJ1-2, with a tentative D call TRBD1 (6 bases). Germline loops: CDR1 SGHKS, CDR2 YYEKEE (reference sequence). This CDR3 is 16 amino acids long. Trimming took off 1 base at V and 0 bases at J, with 13 bases between the two ends. The CDR3 sequence is CASSLRGGAPNYGYTF. CDR3 nucleotides: TGTGCCAGCAGCTTGCGTGGGGGCGCTCCTAACTATGGCTACACCTTC.

The chain employs TRBV3-1 (or the pseudogene TRBV3-2) and TRBJ1-4; 8 nucleotides match TRBD1. With V trimmed by 4 bases and J by 1 base, 2 bases remained unmatched. The CDR3 length is 15 residues. Germline V CDR1 and CDR2: LGHDT, YNNKEL (reference sequence). CDR3 DNA: TGTGCCAGCAGCCTCACAGGGGGAACTAATGAAAAACTGTTTTTT. Translation: CASSLTGGTNEKLFF.

This chain uses TRBV5-1 with TRBJ2-2, with TRBD1 as a possible D gene (6 bases). V was trimmed by 4 bases and J by 2 bases, leaving 18 bases between them. The CDR3 sequence is 17 residues long. Germline lookup yields CDR1 SGHRS and CDR2 YFSETQ. The CDR3 loop is CASSTGGGRGNTGELFF. CDR3 DNA: TGCGCCAGCAGCACCGGTGGGGGCCGAGGTAACACCGGGGAGCTGTTTTTT.

The CDR3 reads CASSPRDRLNEQYF. The CDR3 DNA reads as TGTGCCAGCTCACCACGCGACAGGCTGAACGAGCAGTACTTC. This sequence joins TRBV18 and TRBJ2-7, with D possibly TRBD1 on 6 matching bases. Germline assignment: CDR1 KGHSH and CDR2 LQKENI. V gave up 1 base and J gave up 5 bases, with 12 bases separating them. CDR3 length: 14 amino acids.